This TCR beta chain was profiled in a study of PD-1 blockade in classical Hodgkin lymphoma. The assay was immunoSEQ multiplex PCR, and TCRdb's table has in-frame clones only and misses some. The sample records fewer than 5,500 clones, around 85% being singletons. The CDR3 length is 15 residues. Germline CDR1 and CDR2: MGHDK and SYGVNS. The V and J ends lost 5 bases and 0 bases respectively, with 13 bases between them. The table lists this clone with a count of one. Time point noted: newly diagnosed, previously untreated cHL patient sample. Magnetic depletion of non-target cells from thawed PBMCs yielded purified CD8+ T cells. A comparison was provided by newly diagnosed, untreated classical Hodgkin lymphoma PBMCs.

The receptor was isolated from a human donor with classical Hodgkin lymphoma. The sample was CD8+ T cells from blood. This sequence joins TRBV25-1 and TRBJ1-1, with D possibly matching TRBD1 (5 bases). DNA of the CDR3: TGTGCCAGCAGTTATCCGGGGGTGGTGAACACTGAAGCTTTCTTT. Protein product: CASSYPGVVNTEAFF.